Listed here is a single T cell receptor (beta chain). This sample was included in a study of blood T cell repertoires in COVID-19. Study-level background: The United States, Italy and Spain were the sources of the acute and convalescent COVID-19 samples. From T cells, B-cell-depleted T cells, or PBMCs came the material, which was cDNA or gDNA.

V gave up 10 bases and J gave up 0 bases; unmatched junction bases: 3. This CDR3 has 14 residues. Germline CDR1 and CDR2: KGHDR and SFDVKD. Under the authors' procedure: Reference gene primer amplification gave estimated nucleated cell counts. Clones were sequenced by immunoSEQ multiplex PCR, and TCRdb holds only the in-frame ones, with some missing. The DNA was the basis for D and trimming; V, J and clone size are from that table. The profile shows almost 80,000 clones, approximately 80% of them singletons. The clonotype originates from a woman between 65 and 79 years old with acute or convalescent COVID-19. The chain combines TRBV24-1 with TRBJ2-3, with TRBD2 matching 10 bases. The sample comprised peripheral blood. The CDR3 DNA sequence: TGTGCCACAGGACTAGCGGCTAGCACAGATACGCAGTATTTT. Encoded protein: CATGLAASTDTQYF.